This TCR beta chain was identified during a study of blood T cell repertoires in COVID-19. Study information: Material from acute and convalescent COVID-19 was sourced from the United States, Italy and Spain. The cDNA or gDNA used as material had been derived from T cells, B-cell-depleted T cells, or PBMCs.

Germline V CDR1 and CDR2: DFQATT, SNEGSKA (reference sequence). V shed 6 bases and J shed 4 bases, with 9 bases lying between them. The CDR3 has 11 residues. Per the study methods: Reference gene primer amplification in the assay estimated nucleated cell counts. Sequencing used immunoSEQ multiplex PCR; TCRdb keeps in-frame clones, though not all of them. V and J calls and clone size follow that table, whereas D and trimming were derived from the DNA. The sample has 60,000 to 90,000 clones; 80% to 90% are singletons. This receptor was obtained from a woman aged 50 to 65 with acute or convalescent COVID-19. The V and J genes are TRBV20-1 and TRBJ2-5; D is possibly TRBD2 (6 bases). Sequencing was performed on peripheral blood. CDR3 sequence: CSARRGETQYF. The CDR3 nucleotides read TGCAGTGCGAGGCGGGGAGAGACCCAGTACTTC.